One T cell receptor (beta chain) is described in this entry. V shed 4 bases and J 4 bases; nucleotides not matched to a gene: 4. CDR1 LNHDA and CDR2 SQIVND come from the germline V gene (reference sequence). The CDR3 loop spans 14 amino acids. The sample comes from a study of blood T cell repertoires in COVID-19. Whole-study context: Both acute and convalescent COVID-19 samples were obtained from the United States, Italy and Spain. The cDNA or gDNA used as material had been derived from T cells, B-cell-depleted T cells, or PBMCs.

Clones were sequenced by immunoSEQ multiplex PCR, and TCRdb holds only the in-frame ones, with some missing. The sample contains 260,000 or so clones, nearly 85% of which appear only once. The sequence came from a human donor in a cohort sampled during active COVID-19. This chain uses TRBV19 with TRBJ1-1, with TRBD1 identical over 9 bases. Sample: peripheral blood. The CDR3 coding sequence is TGTGCCAGTAGTACCTCGACAGGGGGCACTGAAGCTTTCTTT. It encodes CASSTSTGGTEAFF.